This T cell receptor beta chain was profiled in a study of T cells in localized non-small cell lung cancer. V lost 4 bases to trimming and J lost 0 bases; unmatched junction nucleotides: 5. Germline V CDR1 and CDR2: SGHAT, FQNNGV. The CDR3 length is 15 residues. About this clone: Its specificity is not known.

Sequencing was performed with immunoSEQ multiplex PCR; in TCRdb, only in-frame clones are kept and a portion is missing. This sample has roughly 64,000 clones, with roughly 79% found just once. Overall study results and limits: A median of roughly 50 of the top 100 tumor clones appeared in adjacent lung, which was paired and uninvolved. There was an association of higher blood T cell density with longer overall survival. Because only a single region of the tumor was sequenced, heterogeneity remains possible. Uninvolved adjacent lung had more T cell clonality than any other tissue, topping tumor.

The chain couples TRBV11-2 to TRBJ1-1; TRBD1 matches 7 bases. The TCR originated in a man aged 35-75 years with stage II lung adenocarcinoma. The sample here was PBMCs, taken before any cancer treatment. The CDR3 DNA reads TGTGCCAGCAGCTCGGGACAGACCATGAACACTGAAGCTTTCTTT. Its protein product is CASSSGQTMNTEAFF.